This T cell receptor beta chain was observed in a study of cytomegalovirus exposure and HLA in healthy donors. For this clone: No antigen is known for it.

As for the donors, each was a healthy bone marrow donor. Vbeta (60) and Jbeta (13) primers were used in the PCR. Repertoires were generated with immunoSEQ multiplex PCR, while TCRdb's copy carries only in-frame clones and drops some. This listing includes approximately 82,000 clones. Points from the study as a whole: As a later analysis showed, a missense DCLRE1C variant was linked to trimming of TCR beta V- and J-genes. In an earlier analysis, most TCR beta V segments were productive about 87% or about 30% of the time.

Trimming took 8 bases from V and 7 from J; bases not matched to a gene: 6. From germline, CDR1 is ENHRY and CDR2 SYGVKD. The length of the CDR3 is 15 residues. Sample: PBMCs. The TCR comes from a woman in her sixties or seventies in good health and CMV-seronegative. The gene calls are TRBV10-3 and TRBJ2-1; 15 bases agree with TRBD2. The CDR3: CAIGVGLAGGNEQFF. As DNA, the CDR3 is TGTGCCATCGGTGTGGGACTAGCGGGAGGAAATGAGCAGTTCTTC.